The source of this T cell receptor (beta chain) is a study of blood T cell repertoires in COVID-19 (dated by TCRdb to 2018 to 2020). Regarding the complete study: Samples from collaborators originated in the United States, Italy and Spain and spanned both the acute and convalescent phases of COVID-19. The material from the prospective study consisted of cDNA or gDNA derived from T cells, B-cell-depleted T cells, or PBMCs. HLA class I and class II types, where available, came from metadata supplied by the sample provider rather than from assay-based typing. Nearly every sample came with metadata listing a de-identified subject ID, COVID-19 status, age in years and sex. The dataset comprised deeply sampled blood TCRbeta repertoires from subjects exposed to, actively infected with, or recovered from COVID-19. Samples were obtained from the ongoing ImmuneRACE study (first 160 participants) and from approximately 1,200 subjects provided by 6 global collaborators. The repertoires were released in a freely available public database meant as a resource for research on the immune response to SARS-CoV-2. The study at large found these results: The amount of clinical and demographic metadata varied by source and participant and was provided uncurated.

The CDR3 sequence holds 19 residues, the cysteine and phenylalanine included. Only the CDR3 portion is preserved as DNA: 57 bases, with reading frame beginning at the first base. V lost 2 bases and J lost 8 bases, and the count of bases not matched to a germline gene is 14. CDR1 LGHDT and CDR2 YNNKEL are derived from the germline V gene (reference sequence). TCRbeta CDR3 regions were amplified from genomic DNA by means of the immunoSEQ Assay, a bias-controlled multiplex PCR. The study's processing was this. The number of nucleated cells in each sample was estimated from the amplification of reference gene primers within the assay. To quantify the absolute abundance of each unique TCRbeta CDR3 rearrangement, sequence reads were collapsed and filtered. For each sample, productive Simpson clonality was calculated as the square root of Simpson's diversity index over productive rearrangements. Drawn from immuneACCESS, this table holds only the in-frame rearrangements with V and J called that TCRdb kept. Clones are partly lost; checked studies trace under half to an unresolved V gene and leave the rest unexplained. That table is the source of V, J and clone size, and D and trimming were worked out from the DNA. This sample gives 200,000 to 250,000 clones in total; more than 70% of them show up just once. The leading ten clones occupy under 2.5% of the sample.

Samples from volunteer blood donors who had recovered from COVID-19 were contributed by a second Seattle source. Collaborating institutions collected whole blood in K2EDTA tubes following their own protocols. For TCRbeta analysis, collaborators shipped samples in one of three forms: frozen whole blood, isolated PBMCs, or DNA extracted from either of those sample types. This clone was recorded only once. Its specific antigen is unknown. Per-base qualities were not stored, and no clone one base away is much larger. Sequenced input: peripheral blood. The source of this sequence is a woman between 40 and 50 years old who had recovered from COVID-19. The chain couples TRBV3-1 (or the pseudogene TRBV3-2) to TRBJ2-1; 14 bases in the junction line up with TRBD2. This receptor has the CDR3 CASSQPGLAGVLFLDEQFF. The bases are TGTGCCAGCAGCCAACCGGGACTAGCGGGAGTGTTGTTTTTGGATGAGCAGTTCTTC.